The 15 T cell receptor beta chains listed next were all sequenced from one sample in a study of blood T cell repertoires in COVID-19. TCRdb keeps only in-frame clones here, not all; method: immunoSEQ multiplex PCR. The repertoire includes approximately 220,000 clones, approximately 87% of them detected once, and 2.2% sits in the top ten. Sequencing was done on a sample of peripheral blood. The receptors shown here come from a woman aged 45-65 years with acute or convalescent COVID-19.

This chain links TRBV10-3 with TRBJ1-4; no clear D. Trimming pared 3 bases from V and 3 bases from J, leaving 5 bases between. This CDR3 is 13 amino acids long. Looked up from germline, CDR1 is ENHRY and CDR2 is SYGVKD. CDR3 nucleotide sequence: TGTGCCATCAGTGAATCGGCTAATGAAAAACTGTTTTTT. Protein: CAISESANEKLFF.

This sequence joins TRBV6-5 and TRBJ1-1, with 11 bases that match TRBD1. The germline V gene has CDR1 MNHEY and CDR2 SVGAGI. This CDR3 has 15 residues. V dropped 0 bases and J dropped 8; count of bases not matched to a gene: 5. The DNA for the CDR3 is TGTGCCAGCAGTTACTCGAGGTGGGACAGGGGGGAAGCTTTCTTT. This codes for CASSYSRWDRGEAFF.

V and J are TRBV4-3 and TRBJ2-2; maybe TRBD2 (7 bases). The length of the CDR3 is 16 residues. Germline loops: CDR1 LGHNA, CDR2 YSLEER. Deletions cut 3 bases from V and 3 bases from J, with 14 bases between. The CDR3 loop reads CASSQGALAYTGELFF. CDR3 DNA: TGCGCCAGCAGCCAGGGGGCACTAGCGTACACCGGGGAGCTGTTTTTT.

Only one count was recorded for this clone. CDR3 region: CASSQGTGGNQPQHF. The CDR3 DNA reads as TGTGCCAGCAGTCAAGGGACAGGGGGAAATCAGCCCCAGCATTTT. V and J are TRBV13 and TRBJ1-5, with TRBD1 matching 11 bases. V shed 6 bases, J shed 4 bases, and the junction held 5 bases outside the gene matches. CDR1 and CDR2 (germline): PRHDT, FYEKMQ (reference sequence). This CDR3 region has 15 residues.

The chain has TRBV2 and TRBJ2-1, with a weak D call TRBD1 (6 bases). Trimming removed 8 bases from V and 4 bases from J, with 15 bases in between. The CDR3 length is 14 residues. Germline V gene data show CDR1 as SNHLY and CDR2 as FYNNEI. CDR3 sequence (DNA): TGTGCCAGCGAAGCCGGGACAACGTACAATGAGCAGTTCTTC. Protein product: CASEAGTTYNEQFF.

This clone turned up a few times. J is TRBJ1-6 and V is TRBV5-6; TRBD1 agrees at 8 bases. Germline lookup yields CDR1 SGHDT and CDR2 YYEEEE. CDR3 length: 14 residues. Losses at the gene ends were 4 bases for V and 7 bases for J; bases not matched to a gene: 4. The CDR3 sequence: CASSGDRGNSPLHF. The CDR3 DNA is TGTGCCAGCAGCGGAGACAGGGGAAATTCACCCCTCCACTTT.

This clone showed up just a few times. The V call is TRBV6-2 or TRBV6-3, the J call TRBJ2-5; TRBD1 aligns across 8 bases. Per germline, CDR1 MNHEY and CDR2 SVGEGT. This CDR3 contains 13 residues. J gave up 8 bases and V 4 bases, and 6 bases lay outside the gene matches. CDR3 sequence: CASSSGGSGTQYF. CDR3 sequence (DNA): TGTGCCAGCAGTTCAGGGGGCTCCGGCACCCAGTACTTC.

V is TRBV2 and J is TRBJ1-5, with D hard to call. Germline CDR1 SNHLY, CDR2 FYNNEI. Trimming shortened V by 7 bases and J by 2 bases, and 9 bases separated the two germline ends. The CDR3 has 13 residues. The CDR3 nucleotides are TGTGCCAGCACGGCGGGAGGCAATCAGCCCCAGCATTTT. Its protein is CASTAGGNQPQHF.

This clone was seen a single time. This rearrangement joins TRBV19 to TRBJ2-1, with 13 bases aligning to TRBD2. The CDR3 loop spans 15 amino acids. CDR1 is LNHDA and CDR2 is SQIVND in the germline V gene (reference sequence). J was trimmed by 8 bases and V by 5 bases; bases with no gene match: 6. The CDR3 bases are TGTGCCAGTAGTTCGGGACTAGCGGGAAGGGATGAGCAGTTCTTC. Its protein product is CASSSGLAGRDEQFF.

This clone was counted only a few times. V and J are TRBV4-1 and TRBJ2-5; 9 bases line up with TRBD2. J was trimmed by 3 bases and V by 4 bases; bases with no gene match: 6. CDR3 length: 15 residues. Germline CDR1 is MGHRA and CDR2 is YSYEKL. In nucleotides, the CDR3 is TGCGCCAGCAGCCCCGGGGCTAGCGGGGAAGAGACCCAGTACTTC. Encoded protein: CASSPGASGEETQYF.

This clone was counted only a few times. The chain employs TRBV7-3 and TRBJ1-1, with D perhaps matching TRBD1 (6 bases). The length of the CDR3 is 13 residues. CDR1 is SGHTA, CDR2 FQGTGA, per germline. V was trimmed by 5 bases and J by 3 bases, leaving 10 bases between them. CDR3 sequence: CASSQNRDTEAFF. The CDR3 nucleotides are TGTGCCAGCAGCCAAAACAGGGACACTGAAGCTTTCTTT.

The V call is TRBV4-3, the J call TRBJ2-1; 11 nucleotides match TRBD2. Germline assignment: CDR1 LGHNA and CDR2 YSLEER. The CDR3 is 19 amino acids. V lost 4 bases and J lost 4; bases outside the gene matches: 15. As DNA, the CDR3 is TGCGCCAGCAGCCCTTGGGCCCCCACTAGCGGGAGTAAGTACAATGAGCAGTTCTTC. Protein sequence: CASSPWAPTSGSKYNEQFF.

The chain couples TRBV6-5 to TRBJ2-7; 10 bases match TRBD1. The J segment lost 4 bases and the V segment lost 0 bases, leaving 6 bases of the junction unmatched. The CDR3 is 16 amino acids. Germline V gene sequence: CDR1 MNHEY, CDR2 SVGAGI. CDR3 sequence (DNA): TGTGCCAGCAGTTACTCGGGGACAGGGGCTGCATACGAGCAGTACTTC. The encoded protein is CASSYSGTGAAYEQYF.

Regarding this clone: Other DNA sequences in the same sample also yield this CDR3. The J gene is TRBJ1-3, the V gene TRBV2; 8 bases match TRBD1. From germline, CDR1 is SNHLY and CDR2 FYNNEI. The CDR3 is 15 residues long. Trimming took 6 bases from V and 0 from J; bases not matched to a gene: 4. The CDR3 DNA reads TGTGCCAGCAGCGGTACAGGGGGCTCTGGAAACACCATATATTTT. Protein product: CASSGTGGSGNTIYF.

The chain joins TRBV5-1 to TRBJ1-4; D remains ambiguous. V was pared by 0 bases and J by 4 bases, with 10 bases between. Germline V gene lookup returns CDR1 SGHRS and CDR2 YFSETQ. This CDR3 spans 15 amino acids. CDR3: CASSLAGSRNEKLFF. As DNA, the CDR3 is TGCGCCAGCAGCTTGGCCGGGTCTCGTAATGAAAAACTGTTTTTT.